The 12 T cell receptor beta chains below come from one sample, sequenced in a study of blood T cell repertoires in COVID-19. Libraries were prepared by immunoSEQ multiplex PCR; TCRdb keeps only in-frame clonotypes and omits some of them. The repertoire includes under 150,000 clones, 84% of them detected once, and more than 3% sits in the top ten. Material: PBMCs or T cells enriched from blood (not recorded which). These receptors originate from a man aged 45-60 years in a cohort exposed to, infected with or recovered from COVID-19 (not recorded which).

In the case of this clone: The sample holds other DNA sequences that translate to the same CDR3. This chain joins TRBV18 and TRBJ2-2; TRBD1 is a possible D gene (6 bases). The germline V and J ends were trimmed by 6 bases and 1 base, with 9 bases remaining between them. Germline values: CDR1 KGHSH, CDR2 LQKENI. The CDR3 totals 14 residues. The CDR3 DNA reads as TGTGCCAGCTCGAGGACAGTGAACACCGGGGAGCTGTTTTTT. It is translated as CASSRTVNTGELFF.

The chain uses TRBV27 and TRBJ1-1; TRBD1 is a possible D gene (5 bases). Looked up from germline, CDR1 is MNHEY and CDR2 is SMNVEV (reference sequence). CDR3 length equals 14 residues. Trimming pared 5 bases from V and 4 bases from J, leaving 14 bases between. The CDR3 sequence is CASSISGGGTEAFF. CDR3 coding DNA: TGTGCCAGCAGTATCAGTGGGGGAGGCACTGAAGCTTTCTTT.

This rearrangement joins TRBV5-1 to TRBJ2-5, with 7 bases identical to TRBD1. The CDR3 has 15 amino acids. Germline values: CDR1 SGHRS, CDR2 YFSETQ. Unmatched junction bases numbered 13, after V lost 4 bases and J lost 7 bases. The CDR3 DNA follows: TGCGCCAGCAGCACCCGGACAGGCGAGCAGGGGACCCAGTACTTC. Residues: CASSTRTGEQGTQYF. Combining the CDR3 with reference TRBV5-1 and TRBJ2-5 gives the whole variable domain KAGVTQTPRYLIKTRGQQVTLSCSPISGHRSVSWYQQTPGQGLQFLFEYFSETQRNKGNFPGRFSGRQFSNSRSEMNVSTLELGDSALYLCASSTRTGEQGTQYFGPGTRLLVL.

The rearrangement joins TRBV28 to TRBJ2-3; the D gene is possibly TRBD2 (6 bases). The CDR3 length is 13 residues. V was trimmed by 11 bases and J by 2 bases, leaving 14 bases between them. The V gene's germline CDR1 is MDHEN and CDR2 SYDVKM. The CDR3 DNA reads as TGTGCCGCGTGGGGGACTTACACAGATACGCAGTATTTT. Residues: CAAWGTYTDTQYF. Combining the CDR3 with reference TRBV28 and TRBJ2-3 gives the whole variable domain DVKVTQSSRYLVKRTGEKVFLECVQDMDHENMFWYRQDPGLGLRLIYFSYDVKMKEKGDIPEGYSVSREKKERFSLILESASTNQTSMYLCAAWGTYTDTQYFGPGTRLTVL.

This sequence joins TRBV7-2 and TRBJ2-3; 8 positions match TRBD1. From germline, CDR1 is SGHTA and CDR2 FQGNSA. V was clipped by 3 bases and J by 4 bases; unmatched bases: 0. The CDR3 is 13 amino acids. The CDR3 bases are TGTGCCAGCAGCTTCAGGGGGCCAGATACGCAGTATTTT. Residues: CASSFRGPDTQYF.

The chain couples TRBV7-3 to TRBJ1-1, with a weak D call TRBD1 (6 bases). The CDR3 has 13 amino acids. Per the germline V gene, CDR1 is SGHTA and CDR2 is FQGTGA. V dropped 5 bases and J dropped 8 bases, with 15 bases sitting between them. The CDR3 here is CASSPSGGREAFF. The CDR3 coding sequence is TGTGCCAGCAGCCCTTCTGGGGGCAGAGAAGCTTTCTTT.

The chain has TRBV25-1 and TRBJ2-5, with 9 bases that match TRBD2. Losses at the gene ends were 3 bases for V and 4 bases for J; bases not matched to a gene: 3. From germline, CDR1 is MGHDK and CDR2 SYGVNS. This CDR3 has 14 residues. CDR3 sequence (DNA): TGTGCCAGCAGTGAGAGCGGGGGGCTAGAGACCCAGTACTTC. It yields the protein CASSESGGLETQYF.

This clone was counted a single time. The gene calls are TRBV5-1 and TRBJ1-1; the match to TRBD1 covers 7 bases. V was pared by 4 bases and J by 2 bases, with 5 bases of the junction left unmatched. Germline V CDR1 and CDR2: SGHRS, YFSETQ. This CDR3 comprises 14 residues. The CDR3 spells CASSTGQTNTEAFF. CDR3 nucleotides: TGCGCCAGCAGCACGGGACAGACAAACACTGAAGCTTTCTTT.

The J gene is TRBJ1-4, the V gene TRBV27, with D tentatively TRBD1 (6 bases). V lost 3 bases to trimming and J lost 3 bases, with 8 bases between them. The CDR3 runs to 14 residues. Germline loops: CDR1 MNHEY, CDR2 SMNVEV (reference sequence). The CDR3 nucleotides read TGTGCCAGCAGTTTTACAGGGCCTAATGAAAAACTGTTTTTT. Translating gives CASSFTGPNEKLFF.

The chain couples TRBV6-6 to TRBJ2-1; TRBD2 matches 13 bases. The CDR3 sequence is 15 residues long. Germline lookup yields CDR1 MNHNY and CDR2 SVGAGI (reference sequence). Unmatched junction bases numbered 8, after V lost 7 bases and J lost 8 bases. CDR3 nucleotides: TGTGCCAGCAAAACAGGACTAGCGGGAGATTATGAGCAGTTCTTC. Protein: CASKTGLAGDYEQFF.

The chain is built from TRBV5-1 and TRBJ2-6; TRBD1 is a possible D gene (6 bases). From germline, CDR1 is SGHRS and CDR2 YFSETQ. Trimming removed 3 bases from V and 3 bases from J, with 16 bases in between. CDR3 size: 17 residues. In DNA, the CDR3 is TGCGCCAGCAGCTATTTATCCGGGACACTTGGGGCCAACGTCCTGACTTTC. This translates into CASSYLSGTLGANVLTF.

The rearrangement uses TRBV13 and TRBJ2-3; TRBD1 aligns across 9 bases. Germline V gene data show CDR1 as PRHDT and CDR2 as FYEKMQ (reference sequence). Losses at the gene ends were 4 bases for V and 4 bases for J; bases not matched to a gene: 6. This CDR3 is 15 amino acids long. The DNA for the CDR3 is TGTGCCAGCAGCTGGGGACAGGGTTTCGCAGATACGCAGTATTTT. Its translation is CASSWGQGFADTQYF.